Presented here are 5 T cell receptor beta chains from one specimen sequenced in a study of shared clonotypes between healthy human individuals. Sequenced by immunoSEQ multiplex PCR; TCRdb stores in-frame clones only, minus some. The table includes millions of clones, roughly 95% detected once. Sequencing was performed on naive CD4+ T cells sorted from blood. Regarding subset: CD45RA+ positively selected. The receptor set was obtained from a man younger than 35 in good health.

The chain couples TRBV28 to TRBJ1-1, with D uncertain. The CDR3 is made up of 13 amino acids. V was trimmed by 7 bases and J by 6 bases, leaving 15 bases between them. Germline-derived CDR1 and CDR2 are MDHEN and SYDVKM. The CDR3 loop is CASTGIPQAEAFF. The CDR3 nucleotides read TGTGCCAGCACCGGTATCCCGCAGGCTGAAGCTTTCTTT.

This rearrangement joins TRBV6-5 to TRBJ1-5; D perhaps matches TRBD1 (5 bases). Germline V lookup: CDR1 MNHEY, CDR2 SVGAGI. The CDR3 is made up of 15 amino acids. V lost 2 bases to trimming and J lost 7 bases, with 15 bases between them. The CDR3 loop reads CASSYKEGSGQPQHF. The CDR3 nucleotides are TGTGCCAGCAGTTACAAGGAGGGGTCTGGACAGCCCCAGCATTTT.

V usage is TRBV7-9 and J usage is TRBJ2-2; D is unclear. Trimming stripped 3 bases from V and 5 bases from J, with 7 bases between. The CDR3 loop spans 13 amino acids. Per germline, CDR1 SEHNR and CDR2 FQNEAQ (reference sequence). This chain's CDR3 is CASSFATTGELFF. DNA of the CDR3: TGTGCCAGCAGCTTCGCCACGACCGGGGAGCTGTTTTTT.

The rearrangement links TRBV5-1 to TRBJ1-2; maybe TRBD1 (5 bases). The CDR3 consists of 13 residues. Germline assignment: CDR1 SGHRS and CDR2 YFSETQ. Trimming took 4 bases from V and 8 from J, leaving 15 bases between them. The CDR3 sequence: CASSRDFEVGYTF. CDR3 sequence (DNA): TGCGCCAGCAGCAGGGACTTCGAAGTGGGCTACACCTTC.

V is TRBV6-5 and J is TRBJ2-7; TRBD1 agrees at 7 bases. Germline-derived CDR1 and CDR2 are MNHEY and SVGAGI. The CDR3 runs 14 residues. The V and J ends lost 5 bases and 2 bases, in that order; junction bases with no gene match: 6. CDR3 region: CASSRQGGTYEQYF. The CDR3 DNA reads as TGTGCCAGCAGTCGACAGGGCGGCACCTACGAGCAGTACTTC.